The rows below give T cell receptor beta chains drawn from one sample of a study of blood T cells in healthy people across ages. TCRdb passed the 5' RACE reads through MiXCR, listing each CDR3 protein once. This table holds 550,000 to 750,000 distinct CDR3 sequences, over 20% found once. Source material: blood. The receptor source for this set is a man in his 70s in good health. CDR3s include the opening cysteine and the closing phenylalanine or tryptophan. Fields, in order: CDR3 DNA, CDR3 protein, V gene, D gene, J gene, clone size. D genes are given only for firm matches. Rows may omit the clone size; those that give it use once, few, many or a size class.

TGTGCCAGCAGTTTACGGGACCCCGGGGGGCAGTATTTT CASSLRDPGGQYF TRBV28 NA TRBJ2-3 few
TGTGCTAGCAGCTTAGATATAGGAGGAGAGCAGTTCTTC CASSLDIGGEQFF TRBV7-7 NA TRBJ2-1 NA
TGTGCCAGCAGCCAATGGGGGGGCGATGAGCAGTTCTTC CASSQWGGDEQFF TRBV2 NA TRBJ2-1 NA
TGCAGTGCTAGTTTCCCTACAGGGACCCAAGAGACCCAGTACTTC CSASFPTGTQETQYF TRBV20-1 NA TRBJ2-5 NA
TGTGCCAGCAGCCAAAGCCGGTACGAGCAGTACTTC CASSQSRYEQYF TRBV3-1 NA TRBJ2-7 NA
TGTGCCAGCACCCCGGACAGTTATGGCTACACCTTC CASTPDSYGYTF TRBV6-1 NA TRBJ1-2 NA
TGTGCCAGCAGTGAGAGCGGGGATACGCAGTATTTT CASSESGDTQYF TRBV2 NA TRBJ2-3 many
TGTGCCAGCAGCTTTGGTCAACTACAGGGTGAGGAGCAGTACTTC CASSFGQLQGEEQYF TRBV5-5 NA TRBJ2-5 NA
TGTGCCAGCAGCCCCGCTAGCGGGAGAAAGTACTTC CASSPASGRKYF TRBV28 TRBD2 TRBJ2-7 NA
TGTGCCAGCAGGCCCGACAGGGACTACTCCTACGAGCAGTACTTC CASRPDRDYSYEQYF TRBV28 NA TRBJ2-7 NA
TGTGCCAGCAAGGGACAGGGCCCCTACGAGCAGTACTTC CASKGQGPYEQYF TRBV28 TRBD1 TRBJ2-7 NA
TGCAGTGCGGAGAACCGACAGGGGGCGGAAGAGCAGTACTTC CSAENRQGAEEQYF TRBV20-1 TRBD1 TRBJ2-7 few
TGCGCCAGCACCTTGGGGGCTGGTGATACGCAGTATTTT CASTLGAGDTQYF TRBV5-1 NA TRBJ2-3 few
TGCAGTGCTAAAGGACAGGGAGGGAGGAAAAACATTCAGTACTTC CSAKGQGGRKNIQYF TRBV20-1 NA TRBJ2-4 few
TGTGCCAGCAGCTTGGGGAAAGCCAAAAACATTCAGTACTTC CASSLGKAKNIQYF TRBV7-2 NA TRBJ2-4 many
TGCAGTGCGTCCGACCTGGCGGGAGCTGGTAATGAGCAGTTCTTC CSASDLAGAGNEQFF TRBV20-1 TRBD2 TRBJ2-1 NA
TGTGCCAGCCGACGGGGGACTGAAGCTTTCTTT CASRRGTEAFF TRBV3-1 NA TRBJ1-1 many
TGTGCCAGCAGTGGGACTAGCGGGAGTTCCTACGAGCAGTACTTC CASSGTSGSSYEQYF TRBV28 TRBD2 TRBJ2-7 many
TGTGCCAGCAGTAACCCCACAGTTAGTTACGAGCAGTACTTC CASSNPTVSYEQYF TRBV6-6 NA TRBJ2-7 few
TGTGCCAGCTGCCAGGGGATCCCTGGGGCCAACGTCCTGACTTTC CASCQGIPGANVLTF TRBV28 NA TRBJ2-6 NA
TGTGCCAGCAGCCCCCAAGGGGGACTAGCGGGATTAGAGACCCAGTACTTC CASSPQGGLAGLETQYF TRBV11-2 TRBD2 TRBJ2-5 NA
TGCAGTGCTAGAGATTCGGGACAGGGGATTAATGAAAAACTGTTTTTT CSARDSGQGINEKLFF TRBV20-1 TRBD1 TRBJ1-4 few
TGCAGTGCTAGAGTGGCAGGATACTACGAGCAGTACTTC CSARVAGYYEQYF TRBV20-1 NA TRBJ2-7 NA
TGCAGTGTCACACCCGGAAGCTCTGGGGCCAACGTCCTGACTTTC CSVTPGSSGANVLTF TRBV20-1 NA TRBJ2-6 NA
TGTGCCAGCAGTGAACGGGCTGAGACCCAGTACTTC CASSERAETQYF TRBV6-1 NA TRBJ2-5 many
TGCAGCGGCCGACTAGCGGTCCCCTACAATGAGCAGTTCTTC CSGRLAVPYNEQFF TRBV29-1 TRBD2 TRBJ2-1 few
TGTGCCAGCAGGGAGTTATATACCGGGGAGCTGTTTTTT CASRELYTGELFF TRBV2 NA TRBJ2-2 NA
TGCGCCAGCAGTGCGACCCCGCTCGCCGGGGAGCTGTTTTTT CASSATPLAGELFF TRBV10-1 NA TRBJ2-2 many
TGTGCCAGCAGTTTCCTTACGACTAGCGGGAGTCGGAATGAGCAGTTCTTC CASSFLTTSGSRNEQFF TRBV27 TRBD2 TRBJ2-1 few
TGTGCCAGCAGTGAATATGGGCAAAGCTCCTACAATGAGCAGTTCTTC CASSEYGQSSYNEQFF TRBV25-1 NA TRBJ2-1 many
TGTGCCAGCAGTTATAATCGGATGTTCCGCTCTCTGGACAGGGTGCAGCCCCAGCATTTT CASSYNRMFRSLDRVQPQHF TRBV6-2/TRBV6-3 TRBD1 TRBJ1-5 NA
TGTGCCTGGACCGATCCCCAATACAATGAGCAGTTCTTC CAWTDPQYNEQFF TRBV30 NA TRBJ2-1 NA
TGCGCCAGCAGCCAGGGGACTAGCGGAGAAGAGACCCAGTACTTC CASSQGTSGEETQYF TRBV5-1 TRBD2 TRBJ2-5 NA
TGTGCCAGCAGCCATCCCCTAGCGGGAGAACTGAATGAGCAGTTCTTC CASSHPLAGELNEQFF TRBV7-9 TRBD2 TRBJ2-1 few
TGCAGCGTTGATCCGGGGCTGAACACTGAAGCTTTCTTT CSVDPGLNTEAFF TRBV29-1 NA TRBJ1-1 few
TGTGCCAGCAGCTTGAGCCCCGGGGAGGAAAAACTGTTTTTT CASSLSPGEEKLFF TRBV5-6 NA TRBJ1-4 many
TGTGCCAGCAGTTTGGAACAGGGGAGTTTCGATGGCTACACCTTC CASSLEQGSFDGYTF TRBV27 TRBD1 TRBJ1-2 NA
TGCGCCAGCAGCTCCGGTCCTAACTATGGCTACACCTTC CASSSGPNYGYTF TRBV4-1 NA TRBJ1-2 many
TGTGCCAGCAGCAGCGACAGGGGAGGCTACGAGCAGTACTTC CASSSDRGGYEQYF TRBV7-9 TRBD1 TRBJ2-7 NA
TGTGCCAGCAGCACCTCTTTGACGGAGACCCAGTACTTC CASSTSLTETQYF TRBV7-3 NA TRBJ2-5 NA
TGCGCCAGCAGCTTGGCCAGGCGGGACTATGGCTACACCTTC CASSLARRDYGYTF TRBV5-1 NA TRBJ1-2 NA
TGTGCCAGCACCATAGGCGCGGGATTAGGCGAGCAGTACTTC CASTIGAGLGEQYF TRBV9 NA TRBJ2-7 few
TGCAGTGCTAGAGATAGACTAGCGGGAGCGGACACCGGGGAGCTGTTTTTT CSARDRLAGADTGELFF TRBV20-1 TRBD2 TRBJ2-2 few
TGCAGCGTTGGCAGGACTAGCGGGACCCACGAGCAGTACTTC CSVGRTSGTHEQYF TRBV29-1 TRBD2 TRBJ2-7 NA
TGTGCCACCCCTGACATAGGGGCCAAAAACATTCAGTACTTC CATPDIGAKNIQYF TRBV24-1 NA TRBJ2-4 few
TGTGCCAGCAGCTTCCCCGACAGGACCGGGTCCTACGAGCAGTACTTC CASSFPDRTGSYEQYF TRBV7-9 NA TRBJ2-7 NA
TGTGCCAGCAGCCAACACCTAAACACTGAAGCTTTCTTT CASSQHLNTEAFF TRBV14 NA TRBJ1-1 few
TGTGCCAGCAGCCAAGGGACAGGGTACGAGCAGCACTTC CASSQGTGYEQHF TRBV14 TRBD1 TRBJ2-7 NA